Below, 6 T cell receptor beta chains from the same sample are listed, as sequenced in a study of CD8+CD57+ T cells in acquired aplastic anemia. TCR beta VDJ combinations and CDR3 sequences were profiled from genomic DNA. TCRdb reanalysed the reads using MiXCR and keeps one entry per CDR3 protein. The profile shows around 64,000 distinct CDR3 sequences, around 55% of them singletons. The specimen sequenced was sorted CD4+, CD8+, or CD8+CD57+ T cells (not recorded which) from PBMCs. The receptors here all came from a human donor in good health, serving as a control.

The table lists this clonotype with many counts. V gene TRBV9 combines with J gene TRBJ2-1; perhaps TRBD2 as D (5 bases). The V and J ends lost 4 bases and 5 bases respectively, with 13 bases between them. The CDR3 consists of 14 residues. Germline values: CDR1 SGDLS, CDR2 YYNGEE. This CDR3 is CASSRVEVHNEQFF. The DNA for the CDR3 is TGTGCCAGCAGCCGCGTGGAGGTCCACAATGAGCAGTTCTTC. The whole variable domain, remainder taken from reference TRBV9 and TRBJ2-1, is DSGVTQTPKHLITATGQRVTLRCSPRSGDLSVYWYQQSLDQGLQFLIQYYNGEERAKGNILERFSAQQFPDLHSELNLSSLELGDSALYFCASSRVEVHNEQFFGPGTRLTVL.

The rearrangement uses TRBV13 and TRBJ2-3, with unresolved D. Germline V gene data show CDR1 as PRHDT and CDR2 as FYEKMQ (reference sequence). CDR3 length: 12 residues. The V end lost 3 bases, the J end lost 5 bases, and 6 bases lay between the germline ends. Written as DNA, the CDR3 is TGTGCCAGCAGCTTTCTTCGAGATACGCAGTATTTT. It encodes CASSFLRDTQYF. The full variable domain, in which reference TRBV13 and TRBJ2-3 provide the parts outside the CDR3, is AAGVIQSPRHLIKEKRETATLKCYPIPRHDTVYWYQQGPGQDPQFLISFYEKMQSDKGSIPDRFSAQQFSDYHSELNMSSLELGDSALYFCASSFLRDTQYFGPGTRLTVL.

The J gene is TRBJ2-5, the V gene TRBV7-9; the match to TRBD2 covers 7 bases. The germline V gene encodes CDR1 SEHNR and CDR2 FQNEAQ (reference sequence). The J segment lost 3 bases and the V segment lost 2 bases, leaving 6 bases of the junction unmatched. CDR3 length: 15 amino acids. The CDR3 loop is CASSLLPGTKETQYF. In DNA form, the CDR3 reads TGTGCCAGCAGCTTACTCCCCGGGACTAAAGAGACCCAGTACTTC.

The V and J genes are TRBV29-1 and TRBJ2-7; 7 bases align to TRBD1. CDR1 and CDR2 from the germline V gene are SQVTM and ANQGSEA. V shed 3 bases, J shed 1 base, and the junction held 12 bases outside the gene matches. The CDR3 totals 16 residues. CDR3 sequence: CSVEIGGLRGSYEQYF. CDR3 in DNA: TGCAGCGTTGAGATAGGGGGCTTGAGGGGTTCCTACGAGCAGTACTTC.

This clonotype was seen a handful of times. In DNA form, the CDR3 reads TGTGCCAGCAGTAAAAGGTCAGGGGCCCTGAACACCGGGGAGCTGTTTTTT. Translated: CASSKRSGALNTGELFF. V usage is TRBV12-3 or TRBV12-4 and J usage is TRBJ2-2; TRBD1 might be the D (6 bases). This CDR3 has 17 residues. V lost 5 bases, J lost 1 base, and 17 bases lay in between.

The table lists this clonotype with many counts. This chain joins TRBV6-2 or TRBV6-3 and TRBJ2-1; 11 positions match TRBD2. The CDR3 sequence is 15 residues long. Germline CDR1 is MNHEY and CDR2 is SVGEGT. V shed 6 bases, J shed 4 bases, and the junction held 5 bases outside the gene matches. The CDR3 loop reads CASRQGLAVYNEQFF. The CDR3 DNA sequence: TGTGCCAGCAGACAGGGACTAGCGGTATACAATGAGCAGTTCTTC.